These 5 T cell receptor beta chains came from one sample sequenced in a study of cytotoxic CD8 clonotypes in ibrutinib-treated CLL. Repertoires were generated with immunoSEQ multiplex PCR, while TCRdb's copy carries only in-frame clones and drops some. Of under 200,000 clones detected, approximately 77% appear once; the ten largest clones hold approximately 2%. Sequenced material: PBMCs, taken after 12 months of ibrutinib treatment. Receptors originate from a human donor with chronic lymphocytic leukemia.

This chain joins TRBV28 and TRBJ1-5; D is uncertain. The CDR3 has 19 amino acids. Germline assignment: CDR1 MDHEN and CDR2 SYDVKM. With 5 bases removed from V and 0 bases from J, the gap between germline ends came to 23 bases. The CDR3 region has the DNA TGTGCCAGCAGTCCGCCGACCAACCCCCGGTATTATAGCAATCAGCCCCAGCATTTT. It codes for CASSPPTNPRYYSNQPQHF.

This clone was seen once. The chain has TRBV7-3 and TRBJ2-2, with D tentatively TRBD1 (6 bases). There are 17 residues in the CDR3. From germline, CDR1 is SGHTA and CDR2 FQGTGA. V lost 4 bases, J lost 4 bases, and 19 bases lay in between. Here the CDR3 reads CASSSQTGSFGTGELFF. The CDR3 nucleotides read TGTGCCAGCAGCTCACAGACAGGATCGTTTGGCACCGGGGAGCTGTTTTTT.

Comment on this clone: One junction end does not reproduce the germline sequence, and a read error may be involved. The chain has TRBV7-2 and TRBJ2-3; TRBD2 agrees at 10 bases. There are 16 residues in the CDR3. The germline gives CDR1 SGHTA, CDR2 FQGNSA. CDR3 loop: CASSLVSSGSTGTQYF. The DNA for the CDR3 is TGTGCCAGCAGCTTAGTTTCTAGCGGGAGCACAGGTACGCAGTATTTT. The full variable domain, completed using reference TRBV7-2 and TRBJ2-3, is GAGVSQSPSNKVTEKGKDVELRCDPISGHTALYWYRQSLGQGLEFLIYFQGNSAPDKSGLPSDRFSAERTGGSVSTLTIQRTQQEDSAVYLCASSLVSSGSTGTQYFGPGTRLTVL.

CDR3 residues: CASSADRSGELFF. CDR3 DNA: TGTGCCAGCTCTGCCGACAGGTCAGGGGAGCTGTTTTTT. The V gene is TRBV18, the J gene TRBJ2-2; a weak D match, TRBD1 (6 bases). Germline V lookup: CDR1 KGHSH, CDR2 LQKENI. The CDR3 loop spans 13 amino acids. V gave up 6 bases and J gave up 8 bases, with 13 bases separating them.

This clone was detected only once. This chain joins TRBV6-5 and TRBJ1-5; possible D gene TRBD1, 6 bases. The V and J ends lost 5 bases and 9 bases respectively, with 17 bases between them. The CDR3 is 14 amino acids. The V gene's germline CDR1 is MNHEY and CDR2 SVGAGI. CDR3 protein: CASSEDSTRVPQHF. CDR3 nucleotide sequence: TGTGCCAGCAGTGAGGACAGCACTAGGGTGCCCCAGCATTTT.